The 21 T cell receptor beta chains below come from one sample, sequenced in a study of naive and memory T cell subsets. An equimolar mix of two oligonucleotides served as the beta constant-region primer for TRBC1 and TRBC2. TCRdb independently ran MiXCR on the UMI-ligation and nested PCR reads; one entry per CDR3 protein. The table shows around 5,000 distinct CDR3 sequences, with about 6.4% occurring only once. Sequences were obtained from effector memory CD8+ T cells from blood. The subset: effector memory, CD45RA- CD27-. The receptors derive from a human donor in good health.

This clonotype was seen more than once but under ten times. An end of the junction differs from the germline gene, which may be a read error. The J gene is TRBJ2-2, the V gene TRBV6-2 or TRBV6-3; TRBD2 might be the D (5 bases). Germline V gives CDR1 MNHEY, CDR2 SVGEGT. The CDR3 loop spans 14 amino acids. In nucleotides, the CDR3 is TGTGCCAGCACTTGGACTGCGAACACCGAGGAGCTGTTTTTT. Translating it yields CASTWTANTEELFF.

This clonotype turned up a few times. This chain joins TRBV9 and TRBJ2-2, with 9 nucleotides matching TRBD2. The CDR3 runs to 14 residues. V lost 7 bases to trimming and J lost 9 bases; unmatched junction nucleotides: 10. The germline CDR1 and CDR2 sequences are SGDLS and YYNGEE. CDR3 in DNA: TGTGCCAGCCAGACGGCGGGAGGGCCCCGGGAGCTGTTTTTT. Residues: CASQTAGGPRELFF.

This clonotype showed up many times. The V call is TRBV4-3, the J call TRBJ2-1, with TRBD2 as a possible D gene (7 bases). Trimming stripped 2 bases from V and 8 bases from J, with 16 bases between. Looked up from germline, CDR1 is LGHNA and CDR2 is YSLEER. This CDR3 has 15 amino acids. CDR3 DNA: TGCGCCAGCAGCCAATCGGAGGGGGGGCCTGATGAGCAGTTCTTC. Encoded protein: CASSQSEGGPDEQFF.

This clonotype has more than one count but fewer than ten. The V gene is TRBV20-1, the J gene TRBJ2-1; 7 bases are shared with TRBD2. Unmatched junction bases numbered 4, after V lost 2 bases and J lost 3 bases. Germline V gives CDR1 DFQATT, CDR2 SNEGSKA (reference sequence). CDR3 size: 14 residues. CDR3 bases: TGCAGTGCTAGAAGCCTAGCGGACTACAATGAGCAGTTCTTC. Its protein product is CSARSLADYNEQFF.

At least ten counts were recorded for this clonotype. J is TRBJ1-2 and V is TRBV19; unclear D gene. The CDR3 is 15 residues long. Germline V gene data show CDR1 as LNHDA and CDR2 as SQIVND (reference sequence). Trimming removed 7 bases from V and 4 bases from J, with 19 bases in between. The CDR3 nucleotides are TGTGCCAGTACCCCCCGGCAAGGCCACCCCTATGGCTACACCTTC. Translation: CASTPRQGHPYGYTF.

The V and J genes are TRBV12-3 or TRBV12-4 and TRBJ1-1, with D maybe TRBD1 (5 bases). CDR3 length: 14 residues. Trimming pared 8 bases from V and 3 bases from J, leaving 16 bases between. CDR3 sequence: CASSFALGDTEAFF. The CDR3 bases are TGTGCCAGCTCCTTCGCGTTAGGGGACACTGAAGCTTTCTTT.

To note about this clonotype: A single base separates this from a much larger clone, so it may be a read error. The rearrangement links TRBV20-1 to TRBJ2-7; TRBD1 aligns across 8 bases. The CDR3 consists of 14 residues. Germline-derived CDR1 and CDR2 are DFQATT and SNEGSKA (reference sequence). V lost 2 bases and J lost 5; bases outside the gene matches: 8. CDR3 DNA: TGCAGTGCTAGATCAGGGGGCGATCAGGACGAGCAGTACTTC. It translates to CSARSGGDQDEQYF.

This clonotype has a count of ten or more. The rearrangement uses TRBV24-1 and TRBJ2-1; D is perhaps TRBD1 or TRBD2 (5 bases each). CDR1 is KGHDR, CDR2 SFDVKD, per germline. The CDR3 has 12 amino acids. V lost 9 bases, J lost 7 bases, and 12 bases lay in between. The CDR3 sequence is CATGTIANEQFF. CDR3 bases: TGTGCCACCGGGACGATCGCAAATGAGCAGTTCTTC.

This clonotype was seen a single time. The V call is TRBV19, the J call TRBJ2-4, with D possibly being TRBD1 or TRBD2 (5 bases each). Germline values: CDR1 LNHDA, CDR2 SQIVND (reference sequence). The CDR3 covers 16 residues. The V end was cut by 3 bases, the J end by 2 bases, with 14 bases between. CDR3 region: CASSIGLEGSKNIQYF. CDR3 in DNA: TGTGCCAGTAGTATCGGTTTAGAGGGGTCCAAAAACATTCAGTACTTC.

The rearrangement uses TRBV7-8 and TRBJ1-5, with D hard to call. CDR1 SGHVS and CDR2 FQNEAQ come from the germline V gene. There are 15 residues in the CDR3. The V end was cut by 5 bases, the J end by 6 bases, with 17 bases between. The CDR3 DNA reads TGTGCCAGCAGCCCTACGATGTTGACCGGTCAGCCCCAGCATTTT. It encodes CASSPTMLTGQPQHF. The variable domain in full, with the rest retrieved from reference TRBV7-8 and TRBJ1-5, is GAGVSQSPRYKVAKRGQDVALRCDPISGHVSLFWYQQALGQGPEFLTYFQNEAQLDKSGLPSDRFFAERPEGSVSTLKIQRTQQEDSAVYLCASSPTMLTGQPQHFGDGTRLSIL.

DNA for the CDR3: TGTGCCAGCAGTTCTGATGGGGGCACCTACGAGCAGTACTTC. Encoded protein: CASSSDGGTYEQYF. This chain joins TRBV6-2 or TRBV6-3 and TRBJ2-7; a weak D match, TRBD1 (6 bases). V was pared by 4 bases and J by 2 bases, with 12 bases between. The CDR3 spans 14 residues. In germline, CDR1 is MNHEY, CDR2 SVGEGT.

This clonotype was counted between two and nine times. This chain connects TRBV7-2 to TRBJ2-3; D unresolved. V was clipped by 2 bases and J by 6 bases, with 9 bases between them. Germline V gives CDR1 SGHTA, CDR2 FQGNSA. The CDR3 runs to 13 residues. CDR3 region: CASSLLVMDTQYF. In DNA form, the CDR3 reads TGTGCCAGCAGCTTATTAGTGATGGATACGCAGTATTTT.

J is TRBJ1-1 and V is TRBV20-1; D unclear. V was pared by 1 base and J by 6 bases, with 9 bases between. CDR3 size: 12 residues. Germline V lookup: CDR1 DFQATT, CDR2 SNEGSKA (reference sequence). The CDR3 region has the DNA TGCAGTGCTAGAGTTGCTGATGCTGAAGCTTTCTTT. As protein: CSARVADAEAFF.

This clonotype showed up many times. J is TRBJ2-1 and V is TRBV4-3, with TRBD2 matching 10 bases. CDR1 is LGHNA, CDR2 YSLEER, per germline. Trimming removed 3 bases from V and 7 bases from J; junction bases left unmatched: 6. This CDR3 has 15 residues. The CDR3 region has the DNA TGCGCCAGCAGCCAGCTAGCGGGAGAGGTAAATGAGCAGTTCTTC. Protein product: CASSQLAGEVNEQFF.

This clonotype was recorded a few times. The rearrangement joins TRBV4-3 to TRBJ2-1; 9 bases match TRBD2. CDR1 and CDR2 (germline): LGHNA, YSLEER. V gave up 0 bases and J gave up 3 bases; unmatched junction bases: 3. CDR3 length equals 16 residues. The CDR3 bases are TGCGCCAGCAGCCAAGAAGGCGGGGGGGGCTACAATGAGCAGTTCTTC. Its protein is CASSQEGGGGYNEQFF.

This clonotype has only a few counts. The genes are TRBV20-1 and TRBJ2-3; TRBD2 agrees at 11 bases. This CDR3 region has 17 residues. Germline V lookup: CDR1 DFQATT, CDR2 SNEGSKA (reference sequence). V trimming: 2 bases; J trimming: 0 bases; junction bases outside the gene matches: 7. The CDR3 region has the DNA TGCAGTGCTAGATCGGGACTAGCGGATGGTAGCACAGATACGCAGTATTTT. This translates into CSARSGLADGSTDTQYF.

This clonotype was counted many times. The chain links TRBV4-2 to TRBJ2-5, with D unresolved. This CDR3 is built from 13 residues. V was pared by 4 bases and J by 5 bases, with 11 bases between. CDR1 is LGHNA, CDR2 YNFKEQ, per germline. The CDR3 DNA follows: TGTGCCAGCAGCCCGGAGATCCGGGAGACCCAGTACTTC. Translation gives CASSPEIRETQYF.

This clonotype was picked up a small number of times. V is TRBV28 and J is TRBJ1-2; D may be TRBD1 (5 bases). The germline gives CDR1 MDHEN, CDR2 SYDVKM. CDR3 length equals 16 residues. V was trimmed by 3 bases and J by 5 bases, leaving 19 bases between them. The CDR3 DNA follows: TGTGCCAGCAGTTTTACGGGGGGTTGGAGTTATTATGGCTACACCTTC. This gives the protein CASSFTGGWSYYGYTF.

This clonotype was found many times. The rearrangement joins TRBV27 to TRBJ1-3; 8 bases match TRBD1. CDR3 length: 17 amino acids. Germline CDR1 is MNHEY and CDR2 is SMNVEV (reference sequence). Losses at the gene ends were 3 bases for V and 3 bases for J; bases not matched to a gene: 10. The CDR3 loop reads CASSLRAGGTVGNTIYF. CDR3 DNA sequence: TGTGCCAGCAGTTTGAGGGCAGGGGGCACGGTTGGAAACACCATATATTTT.

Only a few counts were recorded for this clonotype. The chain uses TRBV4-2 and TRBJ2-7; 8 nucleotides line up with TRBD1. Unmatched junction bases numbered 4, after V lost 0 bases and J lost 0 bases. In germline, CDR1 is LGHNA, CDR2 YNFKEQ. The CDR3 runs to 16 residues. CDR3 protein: CASSQEGGQVSYEQYF. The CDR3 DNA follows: TGTGCCAGCAGCCAAGAGGGGGGACAGGTCTCCTACGAGCAGTACTTC.

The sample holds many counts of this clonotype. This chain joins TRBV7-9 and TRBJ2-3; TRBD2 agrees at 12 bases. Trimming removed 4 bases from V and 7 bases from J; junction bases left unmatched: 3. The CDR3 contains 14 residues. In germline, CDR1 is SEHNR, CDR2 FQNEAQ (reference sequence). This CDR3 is CASSWTSGMNTQYF. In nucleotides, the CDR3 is TGTGCCAGCAGCTGGACTAGCGGGATGAATACGCAGTATTTT.